The 10 T cell receptor beta chains below were found in one sample sequenced in a study of T cell responses to AZD1222 COVID-19 vaccine. Data came from immunoSEQ multiplex PCR; TCRdb stores just in-frame clones and leaves some out. The data hold approximately 89,000 clones, with about 89% observed a single time. Sequencing was performed on peripheral blood, taken 28 days after the second AZD1222 dose. These receptors came from an adult who received the AZD1222 COVID-19 vaccine.

The chain uses TRBV3-1 (or the pseudogene TRBV3-2) and TRBJ2-7, with D possibly TRBD2 on 7 matching bases. The V and J ends lost 4 bases and 5 bases respectively, with 18 bases between them. Germline CDR1 and CDR2: LGHDT and YNNKEL (reference sequence). The CDR3 is 15 residues long. CDR3 in DNA: TGTGCCAGCAGCCCCTCCGGTTGGGGGGGCCACGAGCAGTACTTC. It is translated as CASSPSGWGGHEQYF.

This chain connects TRBV9 to TRBJ2-2; D unresolved. The germline V gene encodes CDR1 SGDLS and CDR2 YYNGEE. The CDR3 runs 12 residues. With 4 bases removed from V and 6 bases from J, the gap between germline ends came to 7 bases. The CDR3 here is CASSLWPGELFF. The CDR3 DNA is TGTGCCAGCAGCTTATGGCCCGGGGAGCTGTTTTTT. The variable domain in full, completed from reference TRBV9 and TRBJ2-2, reads DSGVTQTPKHLITATGQRVTLRCSPRSGDLSVYWYQQSLDQGLQFLIQYYNGEERAKGNILERFSAQQFPDLHSELNLSSLELGDSALYFCASSLWPGELFFGEGSRLTVL.

The rearrangement links TRBV12-5 to TRBJ1-1; a possible D gene is TRBD1 (5 bases). From germline, CDR1 is LGHNT and CDR2 FRNRAP. V shed 1 base and J shed 11 bases, with 11 bases lying between them. The CDR3 runs 12 residues. CDR3 loop: CASGLDQGKAFF. The DNA of the CDR3 is TGTGCTAGTGGTTTGGACCAGGGAAAGGCTTTCTTT.

The CDR3, as DNA: TGTGCCAGCAGTATCACCGGGACAGGGAAGTACGAGCAGTACTTC. Encoded protein: CASSITGTGKYEQYF. This sequence joins TRBV28 and TRBJ2-7; 9 nucleotides align to TRBD1. Germline V gives CDR1 MDHEN, CDR2 SYDVKM. Trimming at V came to 5 bases and at J to 4 bases, leaving 9 bases not matched to a gene. There are 15 residues in the CDR3.

This sequence joins TRBV7-6 and TRBJ2-7; TRBD2 aligns across 13 bases. Unmatched junction bases numbered 4, after V lost 1 base and J lost 4 bases. Germline V gene lookup returns CDR1 SGHVS and CDR2 FNYEAQ. The CDR3 runs 16 residues. This CDR3 reads CASSLGTSGSGYEQYF. The CDR3 bases are TGTGCCAGCAGCTTAGGGACTAGCGGGAGTGGGTACGAGCAGTACTTC. Variable domain in full (rest from reference TRBV7-6 and TRBJ2-7): GAGVSQSPRYKVTKRGQDVALRCDPISGHVSLYWYRQALGQGPEFLTYFNYEAQQDKSGLPNDRFSAERPEGSISTLTIQRTEQRDSAMYRCASSLGTSGSGYEQYFGPGTRLTVT.

V and J are TRBV14 and TRBJ2-3, with D perhaps TRBD2 (5 bases). Germline V gene data show CDR1 as SGHDN and CDR2 as FVKESK. This CDR3 has 15 amino acids. Deletions cut 3 bases from V and 5 bases from J, with 15 bases between. This CDR3 reads CASSQLGRGVDTQYF. The DNA of the CDR3 is TGTGCCAGCAGCCAGCTTGGACGGGGAGTAGATACGCAGTATTTT.

This chain uses TRBV7-8 with TRBJ2-1, with D possibly matching TRBD1 (6 bases). This CDR3 is 13 amino acids long. The V end lost 5 bases, the J end lost 15 bases, and 20 bases lay between the germline ends. The germline V gene has CDR1 SGHVS and CDR2 FQNEAQ. As DNA, the CDR3 is TGTGCCAGCAGCGTGGACAGAGGGGACCCCGGGTTCTTC. Protein sequence: CASSVDRGDPGFF.

The chain couples TRBV5-1 to TRBJ1-6; TRBD1 matches 8 bases. The V and J ends lost 4 bases and 5 bases, in that order; junction bases with no gene match: 5. CDR1 SGHRS and CDR2 YFSETQ come from the germline V gene. There are 15 residues in the CDR3. The CDR3 spells CASSIQDRDNSPLHF. CDR3 DNA sequence: TGCGCCAGCAGCATACAGGACAGGGATAATTCACCCCTCCACTTT.

This sequence joins TRBV28 and TRBJ2-7; TRBD2 matches at 12 bases. Looked up from germline, CDR1 is MDHEN and CDR2 is SYDVKM. The CDR3 covers 17 residues. V shed 1 base and J 12 bases; nucleotides not matched to a gene: 16. For the CDR3, the DNA is TGTGCCAGCAGTTTATACACTAGCGGGGGGCCTCATCGTAGGTGGTACTTC. Translated: CASSLYTSGGPHRRWYF.

This clone showed up just once. The chain carries TRBV29-1 and TRBJ2-2; 8 bases align to TRBD1. Germline V gene lookup returns CDR1 SQVTM and CDR2 ANQGSEA. After removal of 7 bases from V and 5 bases from J, the junction contained 6 bases not matched to a gene. CDR3 length equals 13 residues. In DNA form, the CDR3 reads TGCAGCGCTAGGGGACAGGTTACCGGGGAGCTGTTTTTT. Translation: CSARGQVTGELFF.